Each of the 2 T cell receptor beta chains below was sequenced from the same sample in a study of blood T cell repertoires in COVID-19 (dated by TCRdb to 2019 to 2021). The library was obtained by the immunoSEQ multiplex PCR assay. TCRdb carries this immuneACCESS record with in-frame sequences only. Its versions omit some clonotypes, under half of them owing to an unresolved V gene in the studies checked, with the rest unexplained. For this sample the table gives a few hundred thousand clones, of which 85% to 90% were detected only once. The ten largest account for 5.5% to 8% of the sample. Source material: peripheral blood. Every receptor here comes from a man aged 55 to 70 with acute or convalescent COVID-19.

The gene calls are TRBV6-2 or TRBV6-3 and TRBJ2-7; 10 nucleotides match TRBD2. CDR1 and CDR2 from the germline V gene are MNHEY and SVGEGT. The CDR3 extends over 14 amino acids. Unmatched junction bases numbered 9, after V lost 4 bases and J lost 9 bases. As DNA, the CDR3 is TGTGCCAGCAGTTCCACTAGCGGGAATGCGGGGCAGTACTTC. Its translation is CASSSTSGNAGQYF.

V usage is TRBV7-9 and J usage is TRBJ2-3; D may be TRBD2 (5 bases). The CDR3 is made up of 13 amino acids. From germline, CDR1 is SEHNR and CDR2 FQNEAQ (reference sequence). V lost 5 bases to trimming and J lost 4 bases, with 10 bases between them. CDR3 sequence: CASSLAGADTQYF. The DNA for the CDR3 is TGTGCCAGCAGCCTCGCCGGGGCAGATACGCAGTATTTT. Filled out from reference TRBV7-9 and TRBJ2-3, the complete variable domain reads DTGVSQNPRHKITKRGQNVTFRCDPISEHNRLYWYRQTLGQGPEFLTYFQNEAQLEKSRLLSDRFSAERPKGSFSTLEIQRTEQGDSAMYLCASSLAGADTQYFGPGTRLTVL.